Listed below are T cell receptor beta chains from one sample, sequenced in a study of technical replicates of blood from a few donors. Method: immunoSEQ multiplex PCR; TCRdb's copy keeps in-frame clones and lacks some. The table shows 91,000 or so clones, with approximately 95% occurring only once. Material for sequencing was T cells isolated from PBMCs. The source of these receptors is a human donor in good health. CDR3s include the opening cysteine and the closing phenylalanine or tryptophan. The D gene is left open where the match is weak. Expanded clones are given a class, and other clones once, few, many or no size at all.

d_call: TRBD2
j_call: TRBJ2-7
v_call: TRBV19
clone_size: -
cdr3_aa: CASRDGLAGYYEQYF
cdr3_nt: TGTGCCAGTAGGGACGGACTAGCGGGATACTACGAGCAGTACTTC

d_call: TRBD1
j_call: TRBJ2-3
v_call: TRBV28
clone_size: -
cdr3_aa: CASSLLAGGRDTQYF
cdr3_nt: TGTGCCAGCAGTTTATTAGCAGGGGGCAGGGATACGCAGTATTTT

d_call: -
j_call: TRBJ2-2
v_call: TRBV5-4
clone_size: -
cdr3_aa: CASSLAFAGELFF
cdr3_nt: TGTGCCAGCAGCTTGGCCTTCGCCGGGGAGCTGTTTTTT

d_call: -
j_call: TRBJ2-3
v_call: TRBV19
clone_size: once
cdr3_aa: CASSSGSTDTQYF
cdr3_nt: TGTGCCAGTAGTAGCGGTAGCACAGATACGCAGTATTTT

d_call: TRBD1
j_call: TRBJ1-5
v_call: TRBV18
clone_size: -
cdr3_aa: CASSPGQGNQPQHF
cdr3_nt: TGTGCCAGCTCACCGGGACAGGGCAATCAGCCCCAGCATTTT

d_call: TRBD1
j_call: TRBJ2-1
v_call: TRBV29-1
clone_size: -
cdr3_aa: CSVEDGQGGLNEQFF
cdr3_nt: TGCAGCGTTGAAGACGGACAGGGGGGGTTAAATGAGCAGTTCTTC

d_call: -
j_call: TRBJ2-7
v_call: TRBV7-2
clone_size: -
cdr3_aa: CASSLVHLPTYEQYF
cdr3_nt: TGTGCCAGCAGCTTAGTACACCTGCCCACCTACGAGCAGTACTTC

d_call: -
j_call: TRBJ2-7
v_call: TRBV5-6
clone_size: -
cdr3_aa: CASSLGAGYEQYF
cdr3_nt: TGTGCCAGCAGCTTGGGGGCCGGCTACGAGCAGTACTTC

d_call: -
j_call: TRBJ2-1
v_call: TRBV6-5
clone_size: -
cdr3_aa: CASSSFSMDEQFF
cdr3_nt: TGTGCCAGCAGTTCATTTAGTATGGATGAGCAGTTCTTC

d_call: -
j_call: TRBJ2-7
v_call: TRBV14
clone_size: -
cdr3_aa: CASSLGASPYEQYF
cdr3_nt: TGTGCCAGCAGCCTAGGGGCTAGTCCCTACGAGCAGTACTTC

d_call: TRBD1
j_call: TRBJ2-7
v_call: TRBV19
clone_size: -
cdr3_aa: CASSITPGQGYEQYF
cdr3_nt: TGTGCCAGTAGTATAACCCCGGGACAGGGATACGAGCAGTACTTC

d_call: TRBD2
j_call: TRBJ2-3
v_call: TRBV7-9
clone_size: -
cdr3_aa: CASKRLAGGFRADTQYF
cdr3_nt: TGTGCCAGCAAGAGGTTAGCGGGAGGGTTCCGGGCAGATACGCAGTATTTT

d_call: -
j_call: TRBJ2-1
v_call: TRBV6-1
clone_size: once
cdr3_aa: CASNPNGFGHNEQFF
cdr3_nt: TGTGCCAGCAACCCAAACGGGTTCGGCCACAATGAGCAGTTCTTC

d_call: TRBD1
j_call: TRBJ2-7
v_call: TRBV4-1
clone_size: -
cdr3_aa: CASSQGDRENEQYF
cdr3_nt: TGCGCCAGCAGCCAAGGGGACAGGGAGAACGAGCAGTACTTC

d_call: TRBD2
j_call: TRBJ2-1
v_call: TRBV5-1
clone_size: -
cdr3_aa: CASSPLPTSGTYNEQFF
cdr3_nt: TGCGCCAGCAGCCCCTTACCGACTAGCGGGACCTACAATGAGCAGTTCTTC

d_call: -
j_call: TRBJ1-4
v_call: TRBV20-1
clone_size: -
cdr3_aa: CSAGGSEKLFF
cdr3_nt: TGCAGTGCAGGAGGCTCTGAAAAACTGTTTTTT

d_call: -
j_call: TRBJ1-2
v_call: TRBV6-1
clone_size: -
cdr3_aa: CASSDRVANYGYTF
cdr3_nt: TGTGCCAGCAGTGACAGGGTTGCTAACTATGGCTACACCTTC

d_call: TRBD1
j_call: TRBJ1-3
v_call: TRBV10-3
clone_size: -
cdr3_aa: CAITMDRDGNTIYF
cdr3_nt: TGTGCCATCACCATGGACAGGGATGGAAACACCATATATTTT

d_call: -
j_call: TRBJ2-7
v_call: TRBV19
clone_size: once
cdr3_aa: CASKPGHTASYEQYF
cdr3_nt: TGTGCCAGTAAGCCGGGACACACAGCCTCCTACGAGCAGTACTTC

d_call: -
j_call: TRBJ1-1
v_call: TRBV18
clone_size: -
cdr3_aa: CASSQTTQETEAFF
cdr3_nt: TGTGCCAGCTCCCAAACCACGCAAGAGACTGAAGCTTTCTTT

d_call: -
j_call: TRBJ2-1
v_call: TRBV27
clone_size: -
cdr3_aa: CASSLTPLNEQFF
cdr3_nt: TGTGCCAGCAGTTTAACTCCGCTCAATGAGCAGTTCTTC

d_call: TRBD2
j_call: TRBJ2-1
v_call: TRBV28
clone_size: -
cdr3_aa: CASSLLGLAGDNEQFF
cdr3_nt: TGTGCCAGCAGTTTACTCGGACTAGCGGGAGATAATGAGCAGTTCTTC

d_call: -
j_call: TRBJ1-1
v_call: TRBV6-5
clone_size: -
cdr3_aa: CASSYGEGWSTEAFF
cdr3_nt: TGTGCCAGCAGTTACGGAGAGGGATGGAGCACTGAAGCTTTCTTT

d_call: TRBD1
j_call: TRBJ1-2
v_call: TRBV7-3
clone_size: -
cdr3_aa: CASSITPGQGTYGYTF
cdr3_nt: TGTGCCAGCAGCATAACTCCGGGACAGGGGACCTATGGCTACACCTTC

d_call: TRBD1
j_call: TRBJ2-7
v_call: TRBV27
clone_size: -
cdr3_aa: CASSFSTGSEQYF
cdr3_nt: TGTGCCAGCAGTTTCTCGACAGGGAGCGAGCAGTACTTC

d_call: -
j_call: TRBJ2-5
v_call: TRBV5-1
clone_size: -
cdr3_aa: CASSGGDPSVRETQYF
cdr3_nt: TGCGCCAGCAGCGGAGGGGACCCTTCAGTCAGAGAGACCCAGTACTTC

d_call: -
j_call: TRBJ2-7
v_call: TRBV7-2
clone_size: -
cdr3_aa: CASLSSYEQYF
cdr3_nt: TGTGCCAGCCTGTCTTCCTACGAGCAGTACTTC

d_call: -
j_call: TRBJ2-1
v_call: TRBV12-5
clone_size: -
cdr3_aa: CASGLGYGISSYNEQFF
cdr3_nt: TGTGCTAGTGGTTTGGGCTACGGGATCAGCTCCTACAATGAGCAGTTCTTC

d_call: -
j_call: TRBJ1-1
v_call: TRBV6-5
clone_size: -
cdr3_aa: CASRTGSEAFF
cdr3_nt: TGTGCCAGCAGGACAGGATCTGAAGCTTTCTTT

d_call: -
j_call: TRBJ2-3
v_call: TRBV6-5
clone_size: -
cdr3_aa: CASSYSRSSDTQYF
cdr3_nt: TGTGCCAGCAGTTACTCGAGATCTTCAGATACGCAGTATTTT

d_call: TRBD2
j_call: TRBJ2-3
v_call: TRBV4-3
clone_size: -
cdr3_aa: CASSQDTGGVDTQYF
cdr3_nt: TGCGCCAGCAGCCAAGATACTGGGGGGGTCGATACGCAGTATTTT

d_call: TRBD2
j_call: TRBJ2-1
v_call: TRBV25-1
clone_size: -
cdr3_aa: CASSVPGTSGYNEQFF
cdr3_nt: TGTGCCAGCAGTGTGCCCGGGACTAGCGGCTACAATGAGCAGTTCTTC

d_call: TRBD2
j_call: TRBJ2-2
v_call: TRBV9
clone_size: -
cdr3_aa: CASSVVTSGTGELFF
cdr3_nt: TGTGCCAGCAGCGTGGTGACTAGCGGTACCGGGGAGCTGTTTTTT

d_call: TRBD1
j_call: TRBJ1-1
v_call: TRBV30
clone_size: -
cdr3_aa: CAWSADRGAEAFF
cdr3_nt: TGTGCCTGGAGTGCGGACAGGGGGGCAGAAGCTTTCTTT

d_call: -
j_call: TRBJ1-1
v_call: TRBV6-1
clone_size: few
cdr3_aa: CASRAYENTEAFF
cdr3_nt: TGTGCCAGCAGGGCTTACGAGAACACTGAAGCTTTCTTT

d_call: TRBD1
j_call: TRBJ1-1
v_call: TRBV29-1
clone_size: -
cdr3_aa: CSFEGQVYTEAFF
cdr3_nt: TGCAGCTTCGAGGGACAGGTCTACACTGAAGCTTTCTTT

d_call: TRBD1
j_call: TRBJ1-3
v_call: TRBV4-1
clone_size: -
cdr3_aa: CASSQGVMDREGSGNTIYF
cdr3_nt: TGCGCCAGCAGCCAAGGGGTGATGGACAGGGAAGGATCAGGAAACACCATATATTTT

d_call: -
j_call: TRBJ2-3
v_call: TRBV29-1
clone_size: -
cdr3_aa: CSVEGTEGTDTQYF
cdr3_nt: TGCAGCGTTGAGGGTACAGAAGGTACAGATACGCAGTATTTT

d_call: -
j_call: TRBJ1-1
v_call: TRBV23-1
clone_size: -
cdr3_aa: CASSQSRGNTEAFF
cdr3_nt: TGCGCCAGCAGTCAATCTCGAGGGAACACTGAAGCTTTCTTT

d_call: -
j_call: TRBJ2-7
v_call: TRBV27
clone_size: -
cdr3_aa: CASSLSTGTSYEQYF
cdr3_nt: TGTGCCAGCAGTTTATCAACCGGGACTTCCTACGAGCAGTACTTC

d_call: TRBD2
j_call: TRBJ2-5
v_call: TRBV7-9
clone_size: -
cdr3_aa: CASSLVGGAAQETQYF
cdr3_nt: TGTGCCAGCAGCTTGGTCGGGGGGGCAGCTCAAGAGACCCAGTACTTC

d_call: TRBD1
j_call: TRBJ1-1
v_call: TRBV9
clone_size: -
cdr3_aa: CASSVVSGGTEAFF
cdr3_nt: TGTGCCAGCAGCGTAGTTTCAGGGGGCACTGAAGCTTTCTTT

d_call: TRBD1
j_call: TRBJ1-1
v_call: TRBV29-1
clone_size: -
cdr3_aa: CSVVRGLGTEAFF
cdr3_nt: TGCAGCGTAGTCAGGGGGCTAGGGACTGAAGCTTTCTTT

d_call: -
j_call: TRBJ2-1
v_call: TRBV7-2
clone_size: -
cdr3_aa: CASSPLGLSSYNEQFF
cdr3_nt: TGTGCCAGCAGCCCTTTGGGGCTGAGCTCCTACAATGAGCAGTTCTTC

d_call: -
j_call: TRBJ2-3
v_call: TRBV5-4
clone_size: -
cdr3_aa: CASSKEGADTQYF
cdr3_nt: TGTGCCAGCAGCAAAGAGGGGGCAGATACGCAGTATTTT

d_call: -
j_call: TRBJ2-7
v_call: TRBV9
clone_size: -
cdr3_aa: CASSVEPSLLYEQYF
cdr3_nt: TGTGCCAGCAGCGTAGAGCCCTCTCTACTCTACGAGCAGTACTTC

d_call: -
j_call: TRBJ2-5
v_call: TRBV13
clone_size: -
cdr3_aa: CASSLTGNWSFHETQYF
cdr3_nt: TGTGCCAGCAGCCTTACAGGGAATTGGTCCTTTCATGAGACCCAGTACTTC

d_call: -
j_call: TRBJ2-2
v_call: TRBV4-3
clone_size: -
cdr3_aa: CASSPLVSGELFF
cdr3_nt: TGCGCCAGCAGCCCCCTAGTTAGCGGGGAGCTGTTTTTT

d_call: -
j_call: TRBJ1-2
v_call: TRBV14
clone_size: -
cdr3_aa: CASSPGQNYGYTF
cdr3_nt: TGTGCCAGCAGCCCAGGACAGAACTATGGCTACACCTTC

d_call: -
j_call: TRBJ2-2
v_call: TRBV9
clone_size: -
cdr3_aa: CASSVEGGTGELFF
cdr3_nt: TGTGCCAGCAGCGTAGAAGGGGGCACCGGGGAGCTGTTTTTT

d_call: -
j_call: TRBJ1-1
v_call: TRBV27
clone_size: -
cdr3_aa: CASRPVQFNTEAFF
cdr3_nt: TGTGCCAGCAGACCAGTTCAATTTAACACTGAAGCTTTCTTT

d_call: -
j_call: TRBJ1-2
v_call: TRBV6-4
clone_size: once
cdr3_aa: CASSDTRGSGQAF
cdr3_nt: TGTGCCAGCAGTGACACAAGAGGTTCGGGACAAGCCTTC

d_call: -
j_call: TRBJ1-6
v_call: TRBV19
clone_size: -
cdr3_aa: CASSMRKHDNSPLHF
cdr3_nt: TGTGCCAGTAGTATGCGGAAACACGATAATTCACCCCTCCACTTT

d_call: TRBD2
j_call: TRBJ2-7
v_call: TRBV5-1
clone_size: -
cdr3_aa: CASSFEGGKSYEQYF
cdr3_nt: TGCGCCAGCAGCTTTGAGGGAGGGAAATCCTACGAGCAGTACTTC

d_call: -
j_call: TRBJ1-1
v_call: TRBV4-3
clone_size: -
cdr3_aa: CASSQETGGAEAFF
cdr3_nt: TGCGCCAGCAGCCAAGAAACCGGGGGTGCTGAAGCTTTCTTT

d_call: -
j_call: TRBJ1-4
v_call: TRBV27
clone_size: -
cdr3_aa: CASRGRLNEKLFF
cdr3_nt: TGTGCCAGCAGGGGCAGGTTGAATGAAAAACTGTTTTTT

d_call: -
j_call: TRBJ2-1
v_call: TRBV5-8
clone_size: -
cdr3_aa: CASSFAGGSYNEQFF
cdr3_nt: TGTGCCAGCAGCTTCGCAGGGGGGTCCTACAATGAGCAGTTCTTC

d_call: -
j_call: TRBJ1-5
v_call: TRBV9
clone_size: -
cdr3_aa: CASSLQGNQPQHF
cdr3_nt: TGTGCCAGCAGCCTCCAGGGTAATCAGCCCCAGCATTTT

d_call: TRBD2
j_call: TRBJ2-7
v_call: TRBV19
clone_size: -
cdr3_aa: CASSAYLRGAYEQYF
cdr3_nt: TGTGCCAGTAGTGCATACTTGCGGGGGGCCTACGAGCAGTACTTC